The 16 T cell receptor beta chains listed next were all sequenced from one sample in a study of blood T cell repertoires in COVID-19. Profiled with immunoSEQ multiplex PCR; TCRdb holds only in-frame clones, not every one. The sample holds some 120,000 clones, about 90% seen once. Sequencing input: peripheral blood. These receptors originate from a woman between 45 and 65 years old who had recovered from COVID-19.

CDR3 sequence reads: CASSLLLRTGERLVLGYTF. CDR3 bases: TGTGCCAGCAGTTTACTCCTGCGGACAGGAGAGCGACTTGTGTTGGGCTACACCTTC. This rearrangement joins TRBV28 to TRBJ1-2; 7 bases line up with TRBD1. V gave up 2 bases and J gave up 8 bases; unmatched junction bases: 23. CDR1 MDHEN and CDR2 SYDVKM come from the germline V gene. There are 19 residues in the CDR3.

This clone was recorded only once. The chain has TRBV6-6 and TRBJ1-2; TRBD1 is a possible D gene (5 bases). Germline CDR1 is MNHNY and CDR2 is SVGAGI (reference sequence). The V and J ends lost 6 bases and 8 bases respectively, with 16 bases between them. The CDR3 is made up of 13 amino acids. The CDR3 loop reads CASSLDTTGGYTF. The CDR3 DNA is TGTGCCAGCAGCCTGGACACCACGGGCGGCTACACCTTC.

This chain joins TRBV5-6 and TRBJ2-7; 7 nucleotides align to TRBD1. This CDR3 spans 15 amino acids. The V segment lost 1 base and the J segment 4 bases; nucleotides outside the gene matches: 8. CDR1 is SGHDT and CDR2 is YYEEEE in the germline V gene. CDR3 loop: CASSLKLGQNYEQYF. CDR3 nucleotide sequence: TGTGCCAGCAGCTTGAAGTTGGGACAGAATTACGAGCAGTACTTC.

The CDR3 here is CASSQMGDTDTQYF. CDR3 DNA: TGTGCCAGCAGCCAAATGGGAGACACAGATACGCAGTATTTT. V gene TRBV3-1 (or the pseudogene TRBV3-2) combines with J gene TRBJ2-3; D is perhaps TRBD2 (5 bases). From germline, CDR1 is LGHDT and CDR2 YNNKEL (reference sequence). The V and J ends lost 2 bases and 2 bases respectively, with 8 bases between them. This CDR3 spans 14 amino acids.

V usage is TRBV19 and J usage is TRBJ2-3, with D tentatively TRBD2 (5 bases). Germline V gene lookup returns CDR1 LNHDA and CDR2 SQIVND (reference sequence). This CDR3 has 13 residues. The V gene lost 5 bases and the J gene lost 10 bases, with 16 bases spanning the gap. The CDR3 protein is CASSATDRGAQYF. The CDR3, as DNA: TGTGCCAGTAGTGCCACAGACCGGGGAGCGCAGTATTTT.

This sequence joins TRBV20-1 and TRBJ1-1; maybe TRBD1 (6 bases). This CDR3 has 11 residues. Trimming left V 6 bases short and J 11 bases short, with 16 bases between. CDR1 is DFQATT and CDR2 is SNEGSKA in the germline V gene (reference sequence). CDR3 in amino acids: CSAAGGTRAFF. Written as DNA, the CDR3 is TGCAGTGCCGCGGGGGGGACACGGGCTTTCTTT.

V gene TRBV24-1 combines with J gene TRBJ2-3; D may be TRBD2 (7 bases). This CDR3 comprises 21 residues. Trimming left V 1 base short and J 0 bases short, with 25 bases between. Germline V gives CDR1 KGHDR, CDR2 SFDVKD. CDR3: CATSDFGGPSGGLASTDTQYF. CDR3 nucleotide sequence: TGTGCCACCAGTGATTTCGGGGGGCCTAGCGGAGGGCTAGCTAGCACAGATACGCAGTATTTT.

CDR3 amino acids: CASSSIPLAGGHNEQFF. As DNA, the CDR3 is TGTGCCAGCAGTTCGATACCACTAGCGGGAGGACACAATGAGCAGTTCTTC. V usage is TRBV27 and J usage is TRBJ2-1, with TRBD2 matching over 12 bases. J was trimmed by 5 bases and V by 4 bases; bases with no gene match: 9. The germline V gene encodes CDR1 MNHEY and CDR2 SMNVEV (reference sequence). There are 17 residues in the CDR3.

The rearrangement joins TRBV10-3 to TRBJ2-1; a possible D gene is TRBD2 (6 bases). There are 17 residues in the CDR3. Germline V gene lookup returns CDR1 ENHRY and CDR2 SYGVKD. Trimming took off 3 bases at V and 4 bases at J, with 19 bases between the two ends. CDR3 nucleotides: TGTGCCATCAGTGAACTGGGGCAGGAGGGTTTATACAATGAGCAGTTCTTC. Protein product: CAISELGQEGLYNEQFF.

The sample holds one count of this clone. The rearrangement uses TRBV7-2 and TRBJ2-2; the match to TRBD2 covers 9 bases. Germline lookup yields CDR1 SGHTA and CDR2 FQGNSA. The V gene end was trimmed by 5 bases and the J gene end by 5 bases; junction bases not matched to a gene: 9. The CDR3 has 16 residues. The DNA for the CDR3 is TGTGCCAGCAGCGGGTTAGCGGGAGCAGGGACCGGGGAGCTGTTTTTT. It yields the protein CASSGLAGAGTGELFF.

The chain has TRBV5-1 and TRBJ1-2; D might be TRBD1 (6 bases). The CDR3 runs to 12 residues. In germline, CDR1 is SGHRS, CDR2 YFSETQ. Trimming took off 0 bases at V and 6 bases at J, with 6 bases between the two ends. The CDR3 DNA follows: TGCGCCAGCAGCTTGGACAGGGATGGCTACACCTTC. Its protein product is CASSLDRDGYTF.

The J gene is TRBJ2-3, the V gene TRBV14; 9 bases fit TRBD2. Germline CDR1 reads SGHDN; CDR2 reads FVKESK. This CDR3 region has 15 residues. V gave up 5 bases and J gave up 3 bases; unmatched junction bases: 6. Here the CDR3 reads CASSFLAGFTDTQYF. The CDR3 DNA reads TGTGCCAGCAGCTTCCTAGCGGGATTTACAGATACGCAGTATTTT.

The chain is built from TRBV18 and TRBJ2-5, with 11 bases that match TRBD2. The germline gives CDR1 KGHSH, CDR2 LQKENI. J gave up 3 bases and V 3 bases, and 0 bases lay outside the gene matches. The CDR3 totals 14 residues. CDR3 in amino acids: CASSPGLAEETQYF. The CDR3 coding sequence is TGTGCCAGCTCACCGGGACTAGCGGAAGAGACCCAGTACTTC.

The rearrangement joins TRBV3-1 (or the pseudogene TRBV3-2) to TRBJ1-6; D ambiguous. From germline, CDR1 is LGHDT and CDR2 YNNKEL (reference sequence). There are 16 residues in the CDR3. V was shortened by 4 bases and J by 0 bases, with 10 bases between the two germline ends. The DNA for the CDR3 is TGTGCCAGCAGCCCCTACCATAGCTCCTATAATTCACCCCTCCACTTT. Translated: CASSPYHSSYNSPLHF.

The chain uses TRBV24-1 and TRBJ1-3; 7 nucleotides match TRBD1. Germline CDR1 KGHDR, CDR2 SFDVKD. V shed 9 bases and J 0 bases; nucleotides not matched to a gene: 19. CDR3 size: 19 residues. The chain's CDR3 is CATSPPGQQRLISGNTIYF. The CDR3 nucleotides are TGTGCCACCTCCCCCCCGGGACAGCAAAGATTGATCTCTGGAAACACCATATATTTT.

The chain carries TRBV2 and TRBJ1-6, with 7 bases aligning to TRBD1. Germline CDR1 and CDR2: SNHLY and FYNNEI. This CDR3 is 13 amino acids long. The ends lost 7 bases at V and 6 bases at J; junction bases unmatched: 3. The CDR3 DNA is TGTGCCAGCAACAGACAGGGTAATTCACCCCTCCACTTT. Amino acid sequence: CASNRQGNSPLHF.